This T cell receptor (beta chain) comes out of a study of blood T cell repertoires in COVID-19 (dated by TCRdb to the early 2020s). Broadly, across the study: Collaborator samples came from the United States, Italy and Spain and covered acute and convalescent phases of COVID-19. The prospective study material was composed of cDNA or gDNA derived from T cells, B-cell-depleted T cells, or PBMCs. Deeply sampled blood TCRbeta repertoires from subjects exposed to, actively infected with, or recovered from COVID-19 were included in the dataset. The repertoires were released in a freely available public database intended as a resource for research on the immune response to SARS-CoV-2. Samples were obtained from the ongoing ImmuneRACE study (first 160 participants) and from 1,254 subjects provided by 6 global collaborators. A de-identified subject ID, COVID-19 status, age in years and sex were almost always included in the sample metadata. Where HLA class I and class II types were available, the types were taken from metadata supplied by the sample provider, not from assay-based typing.

Broad study findings and their caveats: The amount of clinical and demographic metadata varied by source and participant and was provided uncurated.

Comments on this clone: What antigen it recognizes has not been identified. Within one base of it there is no much larger clone, and no base qualities were kept.

TCRbeta CDR3 regions were amplified from genomic DNA using the immunoSEQ Assay, a bias-controlled multiplex PCR. The authors processed their data as follows. Within the assay, amplification of reference gene primers was used to estimate how many nucleated cells each sample contained. To quantify the absolute abundance of each unique TCRbeta CDR3 rearrangement, sequence reads were collapsed and filtered. For each sample, productive Simpson clonality was calculated as the square root of Simpson's diversity index across productive rearrangements. The table was pulled from immuneACCESS by TCRdb, which kept in-frame rearrangements only. Such tables lose some clones; where checked, under half of the loss comes from unresolved V genes, and the rest has no known cause. The DNA was the basis for D and trimming; V, J and clone size are from that table. Counted in this sample were around 70,000 clones; about 83% of them appeared once. Approximately 40% of the sample belongs to the ten largest clones.

Each collaborating institution followed its own protocols to collect whole blood in K2EDTA tubes. For TCRbeta analysis, collaborators shipped samples in one of three forms: frozen whole blood, isolated PBMCs, or DNA extracted from either of those sample types. The CDR3, cysteine through phenylalanine, is 18 amino acids long. The sequence is cut down to CDR3 DNA, 54 bases in frame from base 1. Looking up the germline V gene yields CDR1 SGHNT and CDR2 YENEEA. The V end gives up 1 base and the J end 3 bases, leaving 10 bases in the junction not matched to a gene. In this chain, TRBV11-3 is recombined with TRBJ2-1; a stretch of 9 junction bases matches TRBD2. The sample taken for sequencing was peripheral blood. This clonotype was sampled from a man older than 75 with acute or convalescent COVID-19. This receptor carries the CDR3 CASSLVRSGAGGYNEQFF. At the DNA level, the sequence is TGTGCCAGCAGCTTAGTCCGGTCGGGAGCGGGAGGCTACAATGAGCAGTTCTTC.